Shown below are 25 T cell receptor beta chains from a single sample sequenced in a study of PD-L1 blockade in urothelial cancer. Using immunoSEQ multiplex PCR, the repertoire was profiled, and TCRdb retains in-frame clones only, with some absent. The table shows about 76,000 clones, with 84% occurring only once. This specimen was PBMCs, taken around atezolizumab (anti-PD-L1) treatment. These receptor sequences come from a man aged 65 to 85 with urothelial cancer.

This chain uses TRBV7-9 with TRBJ2-5; 8 bases agree with TRBD1. V was pared by 3 bases and J by 5 bases, with 5 bases of the junction left unmatched. Germline V gene sequence: CDR1 SEHNR, CDR2 FQNEAQ (reference sequence). This CDR3 region has 14 residues. In DNA form, the CDR3 reads TGTGCCAGCAGCTTGAGCCAGGGGGCGGAGACCCAGTACTTC. Its translation is CASSLSQGAETQYF. The full variable domain, rest sourced from reference TRBV7-9 and TRBJ2-5, is DTGVSQNPRHKITKRGQNVTFRCDPISEHNRLYWYRQTLGQGPEFLTYFQNEAQLEKSRLLSDRFSAERPKGSFSTLEIQRTEQGDSAMYLCASSLSQGAETQYFGPGTRLLVL.

The chain links TRBV28 to TRBJ2-1; D possibly corresponds to TRBD1 (5 bases). Per the germline V gene, CDR1 is MDHEN and CDR2 is SYDVKM. V was cut by 4 bases and J by 2 bases, with 15 bases left in between. The CDR3 has 16 amino acids. The CDR3 region is CASSSHRQGTYNEQFF. The CDR3 DNA follows: TGTGCCAGCAGTTCCCACCGGCAGGGCACCTACAATGAGCAGTTCTTC.

The V call is TRBV10-3, the J call TRBJ2-1; TRBD2 matches 13 bases. Per germline, CDR1 ENHRY and CDR2 SYGVKD. The CDR3 covers 16 residues. The trim removed 6 bases at V and 7 bases at J, leaving 9 bases unmatched. This CDR3 reads CAIRVGLAGDSNEQFF. In nucleotides, the CDR3 is TGTGCCATCAGGGTAGGACTAGCGGGAGACTCTAATGAGCAGTTCTTC.

V usage is TRBV9 and J usage is TRBJ2-3; TRBD2 aligns across 13 bases. CDR1 SGDLS and CDR2 YYNGEE come from the germline V gene. CDR3 length: 17 amino acids. Trimming removed 6 bases from V and 1 base from J; junction bases left unmatched: 8. The CDR3 coding sequence is TGTGCCAGCAACAGAGGACTAGCGGGAGAGGGCACAGATACGCAGTATTTT. Its translation: CASNRGLAGEGTDTQYF.

This rearrangement joins TRBV2 to TRBJ2-1; 11 bases are a match to TRBD1. Germline trimming cut 3 bases from V and 5 bases from J; bases unmatched to any gene: 3. The CDR3 contains 15 residues. The germline V gene encodes CDR1 SNHLY and CDR2 FYNNEI. The CDR3 spells CASSEDRGLHNEQFF. In nucleotides, the CDR3 is TGTGCCAGCAGTGAGGACAGGGGGCTTCACAATGAGCAGTTCTTC.

The chain couples TRBV27 to TRBJ1-2; the match to TRBD1 covers 12 bases. The CDR3 spans 16 residues. In germline, CDR1 is MNHEY, CDR2 SMNVEV (reference sequence). Trimming at V came to 4 bases and at J to 5 bases, leaving 8 bases not matched to a gene. The CDR3 DNA is TGTGCCAGCAGTTCGGAACAGGGACAGGGGGCATATGGCTACACCTTC. Encoded protein: CASSSEQGQGAYGYTF.

The chain joins TRBV7-9 to TRBJ2-2; 8 nucleotides match TRBD2. This CDR3 has 14 residues. Germline CDR1 and CDR2: SEHNR and FQNEAQ (reference sequence). V shed 3 bases and J 7 bases; nucleotides not matched to a gene: 4. CDR3 in amino acids: CASSFAGGGGELFF. As DNA, the CDR3 is TGTGCCAGCAGCTTTGCGGGAGGAGGCGGGGAGCTGTTTTTT. The complete variable domain, with remaining parts taken from reference TRBV7-9 and TRBJ2-2, reads DTGVSQNPRHKITKRGQNVTFRCDPISEHNRLYWYRQTLGQGPEFLTYFQNEAQLEKSRLLSDRFSAERPKGSFSTLEIQRTEQGDSAMYLCASSFAGGGGELFFGEGSRLTVL.

The V gene is TRBV5-6, the J gene TRBJ2-2; D may be TRBD2 (5 bases). Trimming shortened V by 3 bases and J by 5 bases, and 14 bases separated the two germline ends. The germline gives CDR1 SGHDT, CDR2 YYEEEE. The length of the CDR3 is 15 residues. For the CDR3, the DNA is TGTGCCAGCAGCTCACGGCCCTCGGGGACCGGGGAGCTGTTTTTT. It yields the protein CASSSRPSGTGELFF.

This clone has just one count. The genes are TRBV28 and TRBJ2-7, with D unclear. Germline loops: CDR1 MDHEN, CDR2 SYDVKM. The CDR3 spans 13 residues. Trimming cost V 7 bases and J 2 bases, with 12 bases left between them. CDR3 protein: CASTLPYAYEQYF. CDR3 in DNA: TGTGCCAGCACCCTCCCTTATGCCTACGAGCAGTACTTC. The full variable domain, in which reference TRBV28 and TRBJ2-7 provide the parts outside the CDR3, is DVKVTQSSRYLVKRTGEKVFLECVQDMDHENMFWYRQDPGLGLRLIYFSYDVKMKEKGDIPEGYSVSREKKERFSLILESASTNQTSMYLCASTLPYAYEQYFGPGTRLTVT.

The rearrangement joins TRBV11-2 to TRBJ2-2; possible D gene TRBD1, 6 bases. V was cut by 3 bases and J by 2 bases, with 16 bases left in between. CDR1 SGHAT and CDR2 FQNNGV come from the germline V gene. The CDR3 covers 17 residues. The CDR3 here is CASSFTINRANTGELFF. Written as DNA, the CDR3 is TGTGCCAGCAGCTTTACAATCAACAGGGCTAACACCGGGGAGCTGTTTTTT.

The rearrangement joins TRBV28 to TRBJ2-1; 14 bases agree with TRBD2. There are 15 residues in the CDR3. Germline values: CDR1 MDHEN, CDR2 SYDVKM. V lost 6 bases and J lost 12; bases outside the gene matches: 10. The CDR3 reads CASSQGLAGAHGQFF. CDR3 bases: TGTGCCAGCAGCCAGGGACTAGCGGGAGCCCATGGGCAGTTCTTC.

This chain connects TRBV6-6 to TRBJ2-1; weak D call: TRBD1 (6 bases). The CDR3 loop spans 12 amino acids. The ends were cut back, 2 bases at V and 14 bases at J, with 13 bases in the middle. Germline values: CDR1 MNHNY, CDR2 SVGAGI (reference sequence). In DNA form, the CDR3 reads TGTGCCAGCAGTTACGGGGGTGGACAGAAGTTCTTC. Its translation is CASSYGGGQKFF.

V is TRBV11-3 and J is TRBJ2-2, with D possibly TRBD1 on 6 matching bases. This CDR3 is built from 13 residues. The germline V gene has CDR1 SGHNT and CDR2 YENEEA. The V gene lost 4 bases and the J gene lost 5 bases, with 8 bases spanning the gap. CDR3 region: CASSSRGTGELFF. Here the CDR3 DNA reads TGTGCCAGCAGCTCTAGGGGGACCGGGGAGCTGTTTTTT.

The chain links TRBV7-8 to TRBJ2-7; 13 positions match TRBD2. Germline-derived CDR1 and CDR2 are SGHVS and FQNEAQ. Trimming at V came to 2 bases and at J to 3 bases, leaving 7 bases not matched to a gene. The CDR3 covers 17 residues. Here the CDR3 reads CASSLSTSGRSIYEQYF. The CDR3 nucleotides read TGTGCCAGCAGCTTATCGACTAGCGGGAGGTCGATCTACGAGCAGTACTTC.

The chain recombines TRBV9 with TRBJ2-3; TRBD2 is a possible D gene (5 bases). Deletions cut 3 bases from V and 0 bases from J, with 8 bases between. Germline CDR1 is SGDLS and CDR2 is YYNGEE. This CDR3 is 14 amino acids long. CDR3 residues: CASSETGSTDTQYF. CDR3 nucleotides: TGTGCCAGCAGCGAGACGGGGAGCACAGATACGCAGTATTTT.

This clone was seen just once. The J gene is TRBJ2-7, the V gene TRBV5-4; TRBD1 matches 10 bases. Germline CDR1 reads SGHNT; CDR2 reads YYREEE (reference sequence). The CDR3 consists of 14 residues. V was clipped by 7 bases and J by 3 bases; unmatched bases: 7. The CDR3 DNA reads as TGTGCCAGCGCTTCGACAGGGGGCGGCTACGAGCAGTACTTC. This translates into CASASTGGGYEQYF.

This clone was picked up a small number of times. The chain joins TRBV13 to TRBJ2-1; D perhaps matches TRBD2 (6 bases). V was clipped by 5 bases and J by 7 bases, with 12 bases between them. Germline V CDR1 and CDR2: PRHDT, FYEKMQ (reference sequence). The CDR3 has 13 residues. The CDR3 DNA sequence: TGTGCCAGCAGCCCGGGACTTAATAATGAGCAGTTCTTC. Protein product: CASSPGLNNEQFF. Drawing the rest from reference TRBV13 and TRBJ2-1, the complete variable domain is AAGVIQSPRHLIKEKRETATLKCYPIPRHDTVYWYQQGPGQDPQFLISFYEKMQSDKGSIPDRFSAQQFSDYHSELNMSSLELGDSALYFCASSPGLNNEQFFGPGTRLTVL.

The rearrangement uses TRBV5-4 and TRBJ1-5; TRBD1 matches at 7 bases. Germline CDR1 SGHNT, CDR2 YYREEE (reference sequence). J lost 6 bases, V lost 4 bases, and 7 bases had no gene match. The CDR3 has 14 residues. This CDR3 is CASSQQGKAQPQHF. CDR3 coding DNA: TGTGCCAGCAGCCAACAGGGGAAGGCTCAGCCCCAGCATTTT.

This chain links TRBV5-1 with TRBJ2-7; 7 positions agree with TRBD1. The CDR3 is made up of 14 amino acids. Looked up from germline, CDR1 is SGHRS and CDR2 is YFSETQ. J gave up 5 bases and V 4 bases, and 9 bases lay outside the gene matches. For the CDR3, the DNA is TGCGCCAGCAGCCCCTCCGGGACAGCCCACGAGCAGTACTTC. Translating it yields CASSPSGTAHEQYF.

This rearrangement joins TRBV5-1 to TRBJ2-3, with 7 bases fitting TRBD2. Germline V gene data show CDR1 as SGHRS and CDR2 as YFSETQ. Trimming took 4 bases from V and 3 from J; bases not matched to a gene: 5. The CDR3 sequence is 14 residues long. The CDR3 coding sequence is TGCGCCAGCAGCCAAGGACTAGTTACAGATACGCAGTATTTT. Amino acids: CASSQGLVTDTQYF.

The genes are TRBV6-1 and TRBJ2-3; D is unresolved. The CDR3 has 13 amino acids. V was shortened by 8 bases and J by 1 base, with 10 bases between the two germline ends. Germline CDR1 and CDR2: MNHNS and SASEGT. In DNA form, the CDR3 reads TGTGCCAGCGAAAGAGGCCGCACAGATACGCAGTATTTT. Protein sequence: CASERGRTDTQYF.

The chain combines TRBV4-1 with TRBJ2-3, with D maybe TRBD2 (5 bases). This CDR3 comprises 12 residues. CDR1 is MGHRA, CDR2 YSYEKL, per germline. Trimming cost V 4 bases and J 6 bases, with 8 bases left between them. The CDR3 region is CASSPTSDTQYF. The CDR3 region has the DNA TGCGCCAGCAGCCCCACTAGTGATACGCAGTATTTT.

The rearrangement links TRBV19 to TRBJ1-3; TRBD1 aligns across 8 bases. Trimming removed 5 bases from V and 2 bases from J; junction bases left unmatched: 14. Germline loops: CDR1 LNHDA, CDR2 SQIVND (reference sequence). The CDR3 consists of 18 residues. DNA for the CDR3: TGTGCCAGTAGTCGGAGCACAGGGGGTCGGTTCGCTGGAAACACCATATATTTT. Encoded protein: CASSRSTGGRFAGNTIYF.

The V gene is TRBV5-4, the J gene TRBJ2-5; weak D call: TRBD1 (6 bases). This CDR3 comprises 12 residues. The V end was cut by 5 bases, the J end by 14 bases, with 19 bases between. Germline CDR1 SGHNT, CDR2 YYREEE (reference sequence). CDR3 loop: CASSPDSSHEYF. The DNA of the CDR3 is TGTGCCAGCAGTCCGGACAGTTCCCACGAATACTTC.

The rearrangement joins TRBV18 to TRBJ1-4; the match to TRBD1 covers 7 bases. Germline values: CDR1 KGHSH, CDR2 LQKENI. The ends lost 2 bases at V and 5 bases at J; junction bases unmatched: 2. The CDR3 sequence is 14 residues long. The CDR3 sequence is CASSPAQGNEKLFF. The CDR3 nucleotides read TGTGCCAGCTCACCAGCACAGGGGAATGAAAAACTGTTTTTT.